The entry below gives a single T cell receptor beta chain sequence along with its context. Germline CDR1 is SGHRS and CDR2 is YFSETQ. V shed 0 bases, J shed 6 bases, and the junction held 4 bases outside the gene matches. This CDR3 has 14 residues. This entry comes from a study of cytomegalovirus exposure and HLA in healthy donors. Libraries were prepared by immunoSEQ multiplex PCR; TCRdb keeps only in-frame clonotypes and omits some of them. The top ten clones hold approximately 0.99% of a sample with about 58,000 clones, 90% of them seen once. The V and J genes are TRBV5-1 and TRBJ1-2; 8 positions agree with TRBD1. The sequence was obtained from a man between 18 and 29 years old in good health and CMV-seronegative. Source material: PBMCs. The CDR3 loop is CASSLGTGLDGYTF. Written as DNA, the CDR3 is TGCGCCAGCAGCTTGGGGACAGGGTTAGATGGCTACACCTTC.